This T cell receptor (beta chain) was observed in a study of Graves' ophthalmopathy and Graves' hyperthyroidism (dated by TCRdb to 2016 to 2019). In the study overall: Hyperthyroidism was defined as stable when no progression to ophthalmopathy occurred within 18 months of follow-up. For independent validation, a separate cohort was made up of 18 to 20 hyperthyroidism patients plus 17 patients who later progressed from hyperthyroidism to ophthalmopathy. In roughly 6 hyperthyroidism patients, T-cell repertoires of thyroid tissue and blood were compared. Once sampling was done, hyperthyroidism patients were given methimazole at a starting dose of 30 mg daily, while ophthalmopathy patients were given high-dose intravenous methylprednisolone. In total, approximately 130 blood samples were TCR-sequenced: 40 to 45 ophthalmopathy, under 85 hyperthyroidism and around 17 hyperthyroidism-to-ophthalmopathy patients. To explore V-J signatures distinguishing ophthalmopathy from hyperthyroidism, a discovery set of 100 patients (about 43 ophthalmopathy, around 55 stable hyperthyroidism) was enrolled. The study used TCR beta repertoire signatures to distinguish Graves' ophthalmopathy from Graves' hyperthyroidism and to predict progression to ophthalmopathy. Broader findings and caveats from the paper: In validation, the model predicted ophthalmopathy progression with nearly 71% sensitivity and approximately 78% specificity; approximately 12 predicted patients were CT-confirmed with GO in a median of approximately 6.2 months. Sample size was not predetermined statistically, and investigators were not blinded to group allocation. Most of the expanded thyroid clonotypes with a frequency above 0.001 were also detected in blood, and it was suggested that the thyroid immune response may be reflected by blood repertoires. In cross-validation, the 13-signature model distinguished ophthalmopathy from stable hyperthyroidism with around 90% sensitivity and about 81% specificity, while in the test set the corresponding values were about 80% and 75%.

The hyperthyroidism patients were 18 to 65 years old and newly diagnosed, with a disease duration of less than 2 months. Patients with other autoimmune diseases, uncontrolled infections, pregnancy or lactation were excluded from the study. Diagnosis was based on clinical symptoms, serum thyroxine, TRAb, thyroid ultrasound and orbital computed tomography. Total RNA was extracted with Trizol reagent and quality-checked on an Agilent 2100 Bioanalyzer. From the germline V gene, CDR1 is ENHRY and CDR2 is SYGVKD. Including the terminal cysteine and phenylalanine, the CDR3 comprises 16 residues. Just the 48-base CDR3 DNA is kept, in frame starting at base 1. V is pared back by 10 bases and J by 2 bases, with 21 bases lying between the germline termini. For repertoire sequencing, the TCR beta CDR3 regions were amplified from RNA transcripts. The first round was an RT-PCR using HTBI primers with the Qiagen OneStep RT-PCR kit, and this first round was followed by a second-round multiplex PCR, then size selection and purification. The libraries underwent paired-end sequencing with 100 bp reads on an Illumina HiSeq2000. The original pipeline was this. Reads were processed with SOAPnuke, discarding reads with adapters, uncalled bases, mean Phred below 15, or no exact constant-primer or identifier match. High-quality paired reads were merged with COPE v1.2.5. Each unique nucleotide sequence was treated as a clonotype, and MiTCR v1.1 was used to align the clonotypes to the IMGT TRB V, D and J references. Analysis was restricted to V-J combinations with a frequency above 0.0001, which covered roughly 99% of repertoires. For each V-J combination, a TCR clonal expansion and chaos score was defined as the ratio of F50 clonal expansion to chaos observed in the TCRdist matrix. Welch's t-statistics and random forest were used to reduce features to about a dozen V-J combinations, which were fed into a naive Bayes classifier. Thyroid-blood repertoire similarity was quantified with the Morisita-Horn index. Using fastp at Q25 and MiXCR, TCRdb reprocessed the public reads and kept productive beta chains. Here each entry gathers all rows of one CDR3 protein and keeps the most common genes and DNA. These V and J calls originate from TCRdb's pipeline instead of the authors' own analysis. For this sample the table gives over a million distinct CDR3 sequences, of which 35% to 40% were detected only once. The top ten hold 11% of the sample.

This clonotype has a handful of counts. This receptor's antigen is unknown. Base qualities were left out, and no much larger clone turns up one base away. The clonotype was recovered from an adult man with Graves' hyperthyroidism. Material: peripheral blood or thyroid tissue (not recorded which). The V and J genes are TRBV10-3 and TRBJ1-5; the best D guess is TRBD1, with 6 bases matching. The nucleotides are TGTGCCAGCAATTTCCAGGCGGGGGGCCGCAATCAGCCCCAGCATTTT. Its protein product is CASNFQAGGRNQPQHF.